Shown below are 15 T cell receptor beta chains from a single sample sequenced in a study of cytomegalovirus exposure and HLA in healthy donors. This PCR relied on a set of 60 Vbeta primers and 13 Jbeta primers. Libraries were prepared by immunoSEQ multiplex PCR; TCRdb keeps only in-frame clonotypes and omits some of them. The table records around 150,000 clones, about 60% of them present only once. Sequencing was carried out using PBMCs. The receptors stem from an older woman in good health and CMV-seropositive.

A few counts support this clone. The chain is built from TRBV7-2 and TRBJ2-5; a possible D gene is TRBD2 (5 bases). Trimming left V 2 bases short and J 8 bases short, with 15 bases between. This CDR3 contains 14 residues. CDR1 SGHTA and CDR2 FQGNSA come from the germline V gene. CDR3 nucleotides: TGTGCCAGCAGCTTACAAGGAGGCGCAGGAACCCAGTACTTC. Translated, it gives CASSLQGGAGTQYF.

This chain links TRBV9 with TRBJ2-3; perhaps TRBD1 as D (6 bases). Germline CDR1 and CDR2: SGDLS and YYNGEE. Trimming cost V 1 base and J 4 bases, with 10 bases left between them. The CDR3 loop spans 14 amino acids. The DNA of the CDR3 is TGTGCCAGCAGCGTACGTCCAGGGGCAGATACGCAGTATTTT. Its protein product is CASSVRPGADTQYF.

V usage is TRBV4-2 and J usage is TRBJ2-7; maybe TRBD2 (5 bases). This CDR3 has 16 residues. Trimming took 0 bases from V and 2 from J, leaving 14 bases between them. Looked up from germline, CDR1 is LGHNA and CDR2 is YNFKEQ. DNA of the CDR3: TGTGCCAGCAGCCAAGAGGGCAGGACTGAGACCTACGAGCAGTACTTC. It translates to CASSQEGRTETYEQYF.

V gene TRBV5-1 combines with J gene TRBJ2-3; TRBD2 matches at 9 bases. The germline V gene has CDR1 SGHRS and CDR2 YFSETQ. The CDR3 runs 17 residues. The trim removed 1 base at V and 5 bases at J, leaving 11 bases unmatched. The CDR3 loop reads CASSLLVSGSGGDTQYF. The CDR3 region has the DNA TGCGCCAGCAGCTTGTTGGTTAGCGGGAGTGGGGGAGATACGCAGTATTTT.

This clone appeared a single time. This chain links TRBV5-6 with TRBJ2-7, with a possible D match to TRBD1 (5 bases). The CDR3 length is 13 residues. V shed 3 bases and J shed 0 bases, with 7 bases lying between them. CDR1 is SGHDT, CDR2 YYEEEE, per germline. This CDR3 is CASSSGFSYEQYF. The CDR3 bases are TGTGCCAGCAGCTCAGGGTTCTCCTACGAGCAGTACTTC.

This clone was seen a handful of times. V gene TRBV30 combines with J gene TRBJ2-7; D not certain. Germline CDR1 reads GTSNPN; CDR2 reads SVGIG (reference sequence). The CDR3 has 12 amino acids. Trimming took 2 bases from V and 0 from J, leaving 5 bases between them. CDR3 residues: CAWSYGSYEQYF. CDR3 DNA: TGTGCCTGGAGTTACGGCTCCTACGAGCAGTACTTC.

The CDR3: CASSSSTSGTDTQYF. In DNA form, the CDR3 reads TGCGCCAGCAGCTCCTCGACTAGCGGCACAGATACGCAGTATTTT. The rearrangement joins TRBV5-1 to TRBJ2-3, with 8 bases matching TRBD2. Losses at the gene ends were 3 bases for V and 1 base for J; bases not matched to a gene: 4. CDR1 SGHRS and CDR2 YFSETQ come from the germline V gene. The CDR3 extends over 15 amino acids.

The gene calls are TRBV19 and TRBJ2-7; a possible D gene is TRBD1 (6 bases). V lost 3 bases to trimming and J lost 6 bases, with 24 bases between them. The CDR3 covers 17 residues. The germline V gene has CDR1 LNHDA and CDR2 SQIVND (reference sequence). The CDR3 region has the DNA TGTGCCAGTAGTATGTGGAGAGGGGACACGGGGTTTGGCGAGCAGTACTTC. Translation gives CASSMWRGDTGFGEQYF.

The chain carries TRBV4-2 and TRBJ2-7, with TRBD1 identical over 7 bases. The germline V gene encodes CDR1 LGHNA and CDR2 YNFKEQ. V shed 2 bases and J 6 bases; nucleotides not matched to a gene: 10. CDR3 size: 15 residues. This CDR3 is CASSQLDRVHREQYF. In nucleotides, the CDR3 is TGTGCCAGCAGCCAACTCGACAGGGTCCACCGCGAGCAGTACTTC.

The V and J genes are TRBV28 and TRBJ1-5; 9 nucleotides match TRBD1. With 5 bases clipped from V and 0 bases from J, the junction kept 8 bases outside the gene matches. CDR1 and CDR2 (germline): MDHEN, SYDVKM. This CDR3 comprises 17 residues. Written as DNA, the CDR3 is TGTGCCAGCAGTCCAACAGGGGGCGGAAGTAGCAATCAGCCCCAGCATTTT. It is translated as CASSPTGGGSSNQPQHF.

This rearrangement joins TRBV6-6 to TRBJ1-1, with 9 bases matching TRBD1. Germline CDR1 reads MNHNY; CDR2 reads SVGAGI (reference sequence). This CDR3 contains 16 residues. V lost 6 bases and J lost 1; bases outside the gene matches: 9. CDR3 nucleotide sequence: TGTGCCAGCAGCCGGGGACAGGGTCGTCAGAACACTGAAGCTTTCTTT. It specifies CASSRGQGRQNTEAFF.

The chain joins TRBV5-4 to TRBJ2-1; D gene uncertain. The CDR3 is 12 residues long. Germline lookup yields CDR1 SGHNT and CDR2 YYREEE (reference sequence). V lost 1 base, J lost 7 bases, and 6 bases lay in between. The CDR3 protein is CASSLYLNEQFF. The CDR3 coding sequence is TGTGCCAGCAGCTTGTACTTAAATGAGCAGTTCTTC.

J is TRBJ2-5 and V is TRBV5-1; perhaps TRBD2 as D (6 bases). The DNA end is more similar to TRBJ2-7, so the J call may be wrong. This CDR3 has 14 residues. The germline V gene has CDR1 SGHRS and CDR2 YFSETQ. CDR3 nucleotides: TGCGCCAGCAGCTTGGGGACTACTGTCGACGAGCAGTACTTC. Amino acid sequence: CASSLGTTVDEQYF.

Here the CDR3 reads CASSGGQGETQYF. Here the CDR3 DNA reads TGTGCCAGCAGTGGGGGACAGGGGGAGACCCAGTACTTC. The chain couples TRBV28 to TRBJ2-5; 10 positions match TRBD1. V shed 5 bases, J shed 5 bases, and the junction held 2 bases outside the gene matches. The CDR3 spans 13 residues. Germline CDR1 MDHEN, CDR2 SYDVKM.

J is TRBJ1-5 and V is TRBV7-2; D remains ambiguous. This CDR3 is 14 amino acids long. The V end lost 5 bases, the J end lost 7 bases, and 15 bases lay between the germline ends. From germline, CDR1 is SGHTA and CDR2 FQGNSA. The CDR3 sequence is CASSIAGAGQPQHF. DNA for the CDR3: TGTGCCAGCAGCATCGCCGGAGCGGGGCAGCCCCAGCATTTT.